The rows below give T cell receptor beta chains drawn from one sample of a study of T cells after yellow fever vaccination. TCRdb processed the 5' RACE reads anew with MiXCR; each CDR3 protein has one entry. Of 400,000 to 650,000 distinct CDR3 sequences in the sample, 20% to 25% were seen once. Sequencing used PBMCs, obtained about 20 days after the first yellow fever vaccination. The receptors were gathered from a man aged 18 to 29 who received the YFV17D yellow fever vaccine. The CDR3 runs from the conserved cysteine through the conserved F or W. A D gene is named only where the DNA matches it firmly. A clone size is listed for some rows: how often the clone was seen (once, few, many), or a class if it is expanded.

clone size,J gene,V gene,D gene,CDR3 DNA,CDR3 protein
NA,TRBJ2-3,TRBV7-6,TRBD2,TGTGCCAGCAGCTGGTCGCGGGGGGGCCGGACAGATACGCAGTATTTT,CASSWSRGGRTDTQYF
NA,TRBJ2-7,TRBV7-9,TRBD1,TGTGCCAGCAGCTTTTTTGGGACAGGGCACTACGAGCAGTACTTC,CASSFFGTGHYEQYF
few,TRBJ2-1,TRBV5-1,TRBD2,TGCGCCAGCAGCTCCGGTTTGACTAGCGGTCCGAGCTCCTACAATGAGCAGTTCTTC,CASSSGLTSGPSSYNEQFF
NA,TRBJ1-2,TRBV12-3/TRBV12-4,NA,TGTGCCAGCAGTTTTTTAGTAGGGGCCCCTAACTATGGCTACACCTTC,CASSFLVGAPNYGYTF
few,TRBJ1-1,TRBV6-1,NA,TGTGCCAGCACCAATAAGGGGATGACGAAGTCGAACACTGAAGCTTTCTTT,CASTNKGMTKSNTEAFF
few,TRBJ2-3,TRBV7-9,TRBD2,TGTGCCAGCAGCCCGGGACTAGCCAGTGATACGCAGTATTTT,CASSPGLASDTQYF
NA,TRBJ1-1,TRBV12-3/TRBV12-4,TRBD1,TGTGCCAGCAGTTTGGGAGGGGGACAGGGGGACTATAGGTTGAAGAACACTGAAGCTTTCTTT,CASSLGGGQGDYRLKNTEAFF
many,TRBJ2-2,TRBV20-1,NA,TGCAGTGCTAGAGCCTCAGGGGCGGCGACCGGGGAGCTGTTTTTT,CSARASGAATGELFF
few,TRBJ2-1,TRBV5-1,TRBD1,TGCGCCAGCAGCTTGGCCAGGGGACAGGCCCACAATGAGCAGTTCTTC,CASSLARGQAHNEQFF
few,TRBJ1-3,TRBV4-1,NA,TGCGCCAGCAGCCAAGATGTAGCTTCTGGAAACACCATATATTTT,CASSQDVASGNTIYF